Listed below are T cell receptor beta chains from one sample, sequenced in a study of immune evolution from preneoplasia to lung adenocarcinoma. This table comes from immunoSEQ multiplex PCR, and its TCRdb copy is limited to in-frame clones, with some not included. The sample contains about 4,300 clones, under 85% of which appear only once. Sequenced input: FFPE minimally invasive lung adenocarcinoma tissue. These receptors all come from a person aged 60-79 years with lung adenocarcinoma. The CDR3 runs from the conserved cysteine through the conserved F or W. Each record gives: CDR3 protein, CDR3 DNA, D gene, V gene, J gene, clone size. D genes are given only for firm matches. Rows give clone size only sometimes, using once, few, many, or a class for an expanded clone.

CDR3: CASSLDGRVGTEAFF; DNA: TGCGCCAGCAGCTTGGATGGCCGGGTTGGAACTGAAGCTTTCTTT; D: NA; V: TRBV5-1; J: TRBJ1-1; size: few
CDR3: CASSYEQGLEAFF; DNA: TGTGCCAGCAGTTACGAACAGGGTCTGGAAGCTTTCTTT; D: NA; V: TRBV6-6; J: TRBJ1-1; size: NA
CDR3: CASSRTSGSLAFYEQYF; DNA: TGTGCCAGCAGCCGAACTAGCGGTAGTTTGGCCTTCTACGAGCAGTACTTC; D: TRBD2; V: TRBV28; J: TRBJ2-7; size: NA
CDR3: CASSTGHYGYTF; DNA: TGTGCCAGTAGTACGGGACACTATGGCTACACCTTC; D: NA; V: TRBV19; J: TRBJ1-2; size: NA
CDR3: CASSERGYTEAFF; DNA: TGTGCCAGCAGTGAGAGGGGATACACTGAAGCTTTCTTT; D: NA; V: TRBV2; J: TRBJ1-1; size: NA
CDR3: CAWTIAGASYNEQFF; DNA: TGTGCCTGGACTATAGCGGGAGCCTCCTACAATGAGCAGTTCTTC; D: TRBD2; V: TRBV30; J: TRBJ2-1; size: NA
CDR3: CASSLAPDRTDTQYF; DNA: TGTGCCAGCAGCTTGGCCCCAGACCGCACAGATACGCAGTATTTT; D: NA; V: TRBV5-6; J: TRBJ2-3; size: once
CDR3: CASSLTGTEDTQYF; DNA: TGTGCCAGCAGCTTAACGGGGACGGAGGATACGCAGTATTTT; D: NA; V: TRBV7-3; J: TRBJ2-3; size: once
CDR3: CASSVDRVRVAGANVLTF; DNA: TGTGCCAGCAGTGTCGACAGGGTTCGAGTCGCTGGGGCCAACGTCCTGACTTTC; D: TRBD1; V: TRBV6-1; J: TRBJ2-6; size: NA
CDR3: CASSVLAQGNDEQYF; DNA: TGTGCCAGCAGCGTACTCGCACAGGGGAATGACGAGCAGTACTTC; D: TRBD1; V: TRBV9; J: TRBJ2-7; size: large
CDR3: CASSQDLPGDTQYF; DNA: TGCGCCAGCAGCCAAGATCTTCCGGGAGATACGCAGTATTTT; D: NA; V: TRBV4-3; J: TRBJ2-3; size: NA
CDR3: CASIGDRPGKLFF; DNA: TGTGCCAGCATAGGGGACAGGCCAGGGAAACTGTTTTTT; D: TRBD1; V: TRBV28; J: TRBJ1-4; size: NA
CDR3: CASSSPTGYNQPQHF; DNA: TGTGCCAGCAGTTCACCGACAGGGTACAATCAGCCCCAGCATTTT; D: TRBD1; V: TRBV28; J: TRBJ1-5; size: NA
CDR3: CASSYREAQPQHF; DNA: TGTGCCAGCAGCTACAGGGAGGCTCAGCCCCAGCATTTT; D: NA; V: TRBV6-6; J: TRBJ1-5; size: once
CDR3: CASSQDVGGGETQYF; DNA: TGCGCCAGCAGCCAAGATGTGGGGGGGGGAGAGACCCAGTACTTC; D: TRBD2; V: TRBV4-1; J: TRBJ2-5; size: NA
CDR3: CASSSTGGKTQYF; DNA: TGTGCCAGCAGCTCCACCGGGGGAAAGACCCAGTACTTC; D: NA; V: TRBV7-2; J: TRBJ2-5; size: NA
CDR3: CASSGTTGTDTQYF; DNA: TGCGCCAGCAGCGGCACTACCGGCACAGATACGCAGTATTTT; D: NA; V: TRBV10-1; J: TRBJ2-3; size: few
CDR3: CASGRTGGYEQYF; DNA: TGTGCCAGCGGACGGACAGGGGGCTACGAGCAGTACTTC; D: TRBD1; V: TRBV2; J: TRBJ2-7; size: NA